This record covers a single T cell receptor (beta chain). These data originate in a study of blood T cell repertoires in COVID-19. For the study at large: The samples span acute and convalescent COVID-19 from the United States, Italy and Spain.

V lost 2 bases and J 1 base, leaving 9 bases between the germline ends. Germline V CDR1 and CDR2: SGHAT, FQDESV (reference sequence). The CDR3 is 14 amino acids. TCRdb's table, derived via immunoSEQ multiplex PCR, lists solely in-frame clones and lacks some. The table shows roughly 60,000 clones, with roughly four fifths occurring only once. The sequence was collected from an elderly woman with acute or convalescent COVID-19. The chain employs TRBV11-1 and TRBJ2-7; possible D gene TRBD2, 5 bases. The sample was peripheral blood. Written as DNA, the CDR3 is TGTGCCAGCAGCTTACGTAGGGAGTCCTACGAGCAGTACTTC. Its protein is CASSLRRESYEQYF.